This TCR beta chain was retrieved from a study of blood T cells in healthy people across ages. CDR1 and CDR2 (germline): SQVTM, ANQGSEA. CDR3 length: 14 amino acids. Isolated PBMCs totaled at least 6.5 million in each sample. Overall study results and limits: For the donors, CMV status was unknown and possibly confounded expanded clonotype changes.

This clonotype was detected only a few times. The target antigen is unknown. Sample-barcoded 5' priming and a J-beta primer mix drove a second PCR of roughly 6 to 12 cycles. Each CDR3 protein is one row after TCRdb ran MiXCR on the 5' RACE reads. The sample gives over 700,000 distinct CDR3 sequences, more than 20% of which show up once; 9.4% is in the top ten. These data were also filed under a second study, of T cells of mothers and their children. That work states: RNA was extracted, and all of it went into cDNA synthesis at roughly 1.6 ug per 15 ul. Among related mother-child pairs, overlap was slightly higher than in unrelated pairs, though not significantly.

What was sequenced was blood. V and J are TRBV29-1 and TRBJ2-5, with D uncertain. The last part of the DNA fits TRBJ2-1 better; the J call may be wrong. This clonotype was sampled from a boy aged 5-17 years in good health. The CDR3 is CSAATGPRANEQFF. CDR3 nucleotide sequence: TGCAGCGCAGCCACCGGGCCCCGCGCCAATGAGCAGTTCTTC.